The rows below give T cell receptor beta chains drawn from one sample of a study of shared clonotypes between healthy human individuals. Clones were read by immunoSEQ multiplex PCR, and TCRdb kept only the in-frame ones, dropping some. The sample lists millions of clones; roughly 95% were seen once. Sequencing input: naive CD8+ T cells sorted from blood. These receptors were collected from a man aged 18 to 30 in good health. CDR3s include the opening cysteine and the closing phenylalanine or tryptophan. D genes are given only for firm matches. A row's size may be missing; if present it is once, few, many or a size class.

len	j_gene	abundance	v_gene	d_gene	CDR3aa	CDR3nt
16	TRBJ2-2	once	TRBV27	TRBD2	CASSLGAGGPGGELFF	TGTGCCAGCAGTTTAGGCGCGGGAGGGCCGGGCGGGGAGCTGTTTTTT
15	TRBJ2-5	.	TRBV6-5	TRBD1	CASSYSAGGSETQYF	TGTGCCAGCAGTTATTCTGCAGGGGGTTCAGAGACCCAGTACTTC
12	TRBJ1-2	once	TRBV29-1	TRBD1	CSVDGTDDGYTF	TGCAGCGTTGACGGGACAGACGATGGCTACACCTTC
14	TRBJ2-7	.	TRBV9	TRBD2	CASSSAGLAQEQYF	TGTGCCAGCAGCTCCGCGGGACTAGCTCAAGAGCAGTACTTC
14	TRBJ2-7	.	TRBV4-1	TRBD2	CASSPQERGNEQYF	TGCGCCAGCAGCCCCCAGGAGCGGGGCAACGAGCAGTACTTC
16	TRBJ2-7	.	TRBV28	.	CASSSSLISHSYEQYF	TGTGCCAGCAGTTCGAGTCTTATTTCCCATTCCTACGAGCAGTACTTC
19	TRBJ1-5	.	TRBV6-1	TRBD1	CASSELYGTGAYSNQPQHF	TGTGCCAGCAGTGAACTGTATGGGACAGGGGCTTATAGCAATCAGCCCCAGCATTTT
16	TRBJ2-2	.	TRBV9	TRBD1	CASSVAGQHLTGELFF	TGTGCCAGCAGCGTAGCGGGACAGCACCTCACCGGGGAGCTGTTTTTT
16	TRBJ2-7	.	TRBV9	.	CASSVSPSSDSYEQYF	TGTGCCAGCAGCGTAAGTCCGAGTAGTGACTCCTACGAGCAGTACTTC
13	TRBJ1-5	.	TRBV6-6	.	CASRLGNFQPQHF	TGTGCCAGCCGTTTGGGGAATTTTCAGCCCCAGCATTTT
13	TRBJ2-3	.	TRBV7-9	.	CASSPGETDTQYF	TGTGCCAGCAGCCCGGGGGAAACAGATACACAGTATTTT
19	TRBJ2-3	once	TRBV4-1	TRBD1	CASSQDRTTGGAPTDTQYF	TGCGCCAGCAGCCAAGATCGAACGACAGGGGGCGCTCCCACAGATACGCAGTATTTT
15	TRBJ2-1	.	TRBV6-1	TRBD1	CASSDTGTGLNEQFF	TGTGCCAGCAGTGACACCGGGACAGGGCTTAATGAGCAGTTCTTC
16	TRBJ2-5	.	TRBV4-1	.	CASSQVPGGYQETQYF	TGCGCCAGCAGCCAAGTCCCAGGGGGGTACCAAGAGACCCAGTACTTC
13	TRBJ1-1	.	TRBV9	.	CASSGLGDTEAFF	TGTGCCAGCTCAGGGCTTGGGGACACTGAAGCTTTCTTT
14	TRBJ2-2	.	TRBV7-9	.	CASSLGGETGELFF	TGTGCCAGCAGCTTAGGTGGGGAGACCGGGGAGCTGTTTTTT
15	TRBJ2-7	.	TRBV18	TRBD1	CASSPETTGTYEQYF	TGTGCCAGCTCACCGGAGACGACAGGGACATACGAGCAGTACTTC
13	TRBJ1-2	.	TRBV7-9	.	CASSLAGTDGYTF	TGTGCCAGCAGCTTGGCAGGGACCGATGGCTACACCTTC
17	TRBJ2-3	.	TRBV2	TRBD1	CASSGTGSEQGADTQYF	TGTGCCAGCTCCGGGACAGGGTCCGAGCAAGGGGCAGATACGCAGTATTTT
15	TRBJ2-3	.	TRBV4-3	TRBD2	CASSQREYRTDTQYF	TGCGCCAGCAGCCAGCGGGAGTACAGGACAGATACGCAGTATTTT
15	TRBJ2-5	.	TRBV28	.	CASSLAGPGQETQYF	TGTGCCAGCAGTTTGGCAGGCCCCGGGCAAGAGACCCAGTACTTC
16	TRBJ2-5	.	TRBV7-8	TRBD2	CASSPGLAGLEETQYF	TGTGCCAGCAGCCCTGGACTAGCGGGATTGGAAGAGACCCAGTACTTC
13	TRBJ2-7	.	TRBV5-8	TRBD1	CASSFNRGYEQYF	TGTGCCAGCAGCTTTAACAGGGGCTACGAGCAGTACTTC
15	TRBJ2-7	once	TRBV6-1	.	CASSVGRDILYEQYF	TGTGCCAGCAGTGTAGGCCGGGACATCCTCTACGAGCAGTACTTC
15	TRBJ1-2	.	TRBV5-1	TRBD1	CASSLDQGAHDGYTF	TGCGCCAGCAGCTTGGACCAGGGGGCGCATGATGGCTACACCTTC
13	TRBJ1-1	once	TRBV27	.	CASSIGPATEAFF	TGTGCCAGCAGTATCGGACCGGCCACTGAAGCTTTCTTT
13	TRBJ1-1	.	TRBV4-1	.	CASSYRDFTEAFF	TGCGCCAGCAGCTACCGGGATTTTACTGAAGCTTTCTTT
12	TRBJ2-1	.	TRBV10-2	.	CASTGRGDEQFF	TGCGCCAGCACGGGACGGGGCGATGAGCAGTTCTTC
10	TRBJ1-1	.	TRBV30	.	CGLGGAGAFF	TGTGGGTTGGGGGGCGCGGGAGCTTTCTTT
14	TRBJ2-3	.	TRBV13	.	CASSLEEGEDTQYF	TGTGCCAGCAGCTTAGAGGAGGGAGAAGATACGCAGTATTTT
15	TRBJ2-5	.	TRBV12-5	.	CASAQEPTGVETQYF	TGTGCTAGTGCTCAAGAACCGACCGGAGTGGAGACCCAGTACTTC
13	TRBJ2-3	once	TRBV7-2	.	CASSFGGTDTQYF	TGTGCCAGCAGCTTCGGGGGCACAGATACGCAGTATTTT
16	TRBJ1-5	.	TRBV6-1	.	CASSDWGREGYQPQHF	TGTGCCAGCAGTGATTGGGGGCGAGAGGGCTATCAGCCCCAGCATTTT
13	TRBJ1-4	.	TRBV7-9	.	CASSLDLDEKLFF	TGTGCCAGCAGCTTAGACCTTGATGAAAAACTGTTTTTT
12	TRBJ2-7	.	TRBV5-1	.	CASRQQGNEQYF	TGCGCCAGCAGACAACAGGGTAACGAGCAGTACTTC
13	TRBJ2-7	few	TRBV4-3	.	CASSQARGYEQYF	TGCGCCAGCAGCCAAGCCAGGGGATACGAGCAGTACTTC
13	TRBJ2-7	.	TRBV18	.	CASSRGPDYEQYF	TGTGCCAGCTCACGGGGACCGGATTACGAGCAGTACTTC
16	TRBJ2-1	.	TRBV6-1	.	CASSEAPLGGYNEQFF	TGTGCCAGCAGTGAAGCTCCGCTGGGCGGCTACAATGAGCAGTTCTTC
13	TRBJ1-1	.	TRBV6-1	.	CASSWTANTEAFF	TGTGCCAGCAGCTGGACCGCGAACACTGAAGCTTTCTTT
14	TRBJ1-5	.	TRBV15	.	CATSRDSLNQPQHF	TGTGCCACCAGCAGGGACAGCCTTAATCAGCCCCAGCATTTT
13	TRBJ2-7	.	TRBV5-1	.	CASSLVESYEQYF	TGCGCCAGCAGCTTGGTTGAGTCCTACGAGCAGTACTTC
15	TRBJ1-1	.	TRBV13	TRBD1	CASSLRGQTNTEAFF	TGTGCCAGCAGCTTAAGGGGACAGACGAACACTGAAGCTTTCTTT
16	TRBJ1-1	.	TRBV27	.	CASSLAGPLASTEAFF	TGTGCCAGCAGTTTGGCAGGACCCCTGGCCAGCACTGAAGCTTTCTTT
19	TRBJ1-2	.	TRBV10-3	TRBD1	CAISESSRGRDRANYGYTF	TGTGCCATCAGTGAGTCGAGTAGAGGACGGGACAGGGCTAACTATGGCTACACCTTC
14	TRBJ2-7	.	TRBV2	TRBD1	CASSDWDRDYEQYF	TGTGCCAGCAGTGATTGGGACAGGGACTACGAGCAGTACTTC
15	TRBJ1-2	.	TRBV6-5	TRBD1	CASSFSGTGGLGYTF	TGTGCCAGCAGTTTCTCCGGGACAGGGGGCCTCGGCTACACCTTC
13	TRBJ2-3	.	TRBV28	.	CASSLLDPDTQYF	TGTGCCAGCAGTTTACTAGACCCGGATACGCAGTATTTT
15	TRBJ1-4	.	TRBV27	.	CASSLSGGLIEKLFF	TGTGCCAGCAGTTTATCTGGGGGCTTAATTGAAAAACTGTTTTTT
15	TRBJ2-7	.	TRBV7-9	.	CASSLGGHGVDEQYF	TGTGCCAGCAGCTTAGGTGGCCATGGAGTCGACGAGCAGTACTTC
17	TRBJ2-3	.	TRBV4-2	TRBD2	CASSQAGTSGGTDTQYF	TGTGCCAGCAGCCAAGCCGGGACTAGCGGGGGCACAGATACGCAGTATTTT
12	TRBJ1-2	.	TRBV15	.	CATTDGDYGYTF	TGTGCCACCACAGACGGCGACTATGGCTACACCTTC
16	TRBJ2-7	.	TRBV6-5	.	CASSYSLRDDSYEQYF	TGTGCCAGCAGTTACTCCCTTCGGGACGACTCCTACGAGCAGTACTTC